The 9 T cell receptor beta chains below come from one sample, sequenced in a study of T cell responses to AZD1222 COVID-19 vaccine (dated by TCRdb to the early 2020s). This sample's time point label indicates: baseline before first vaccination. Library method: the immunoSEQ multiplex PCR assay. TCRdb stores this immuneACCESS table with in-frame sequences only. Part of the clones is absent; in the studies checked, under half of the shortfall reflects unresolved V genes, and no reason is known for the rest. The sample table contains around 120,000 clones; only one count was recorded for less than 90% of them. Clones ranked in the top ten supply 2.4% of the sample. Sequenced material: peripheral blood, taken on day 0 of AZD1222 vaccination. All receptors come from an adult in good health.

The rearrangement joins TRBV18 to TRBJ1-2; 9 bases line up with TRBD1. CDR3 length: 15 residues. Germline CDR1 is KGHSH and CDR2 is LQKENI. With 3 bases clipped from V and 4 bases from J, the junction kept 6 bases outside the gene matches. CDR3 in amino acids: CASSPAGQGSYGYTF. As DNA, the CDR3 is TGTGCCAGCTCACCGGCGGGACAGGGTAGCTATGGCTACACCTTC.

Remarks on this clone: Other nucleotide sequences in the sample specify the same CDR3. The chain carries TRBV5-1 and TRBJ1-4; D gene unclear. V lost 3 bases to trimming and J lost 0 bases, with 9 bases between them. This CDR3 region has 15 residues. Germline V gene sequence: CDR1 SGHRS, CDR2 YFSETQ. The CDR3 loop reads CASSSNTATNEKLFF. The CDR3, as DNA: TGCGCCAGCAGCTCGAATACAGCAACTAATGAAAAACTGTTTTTT.

This sequence joins TRBV27 and TRBJ1-5; 7 bases agree with TRBD1. Germline CDR1 is MNHEY and CDR2 is SMNVEV (reference sequence). This CDR3 comprises 15 residues. Trimming took 4 bases from V and 5 from J; bases not matched to a gene: 8. The CDR3 sequence: CASSSGGGIHQPQHF. CDR3 DNA: TGTGCCAGCAGTTCAGGGGGGGGGATCCATCAGCCCCAGCATTTT.

V and J are TRBV7-2 and TRBJ1-5, with D perhaps TRBD1 (6 bases). V was cut by 5 bases and J by 5 bases, with 16 bases left in between. CDR3 length: 15 amino acids. Per the germline V gene, CDR1 is SGHTA and CDR2 is FQGNSA. In nucleotides, the CDR3 is TGTGCCAGCAGCCCCGGACAGCTTATAGATCAGCCCCAGCATTTT. Translating it yields CASSPGQLIDQPQHF.

This clone was detected once. The chain uses TRBV28 and TRBJ2-7; tentative D call: TRBD2 (7 bases). Germline loops: CDR1 MDHEN, CDR2 SYDVKM. V was shortened by 7 bases and J by 6 bases, with 22 bases between the two germline ends. The CDR3 contains 15 residues. CDR3 in amino acids: CASTRLGRGASEQYF. In nucleotides, the CDR3 is TGTGCCAGCACACGACTGGGACGGGGGGCAAGCGAGCAGTACTTC. The whole variable domain, filled in from reference TRBV28 and TRBJ2-7, reads DVKVTQSSRYLVKRTGEKVFLECVQDMDHENMFWYRQDPGLGLRLIYFSYDVKMKEKGDIPEGYSVSREKKERFSLILESASTNQTSMYLCASTRLGRGASEQYFGPGTRLTVT.

The V call is TRBV1, the J call TRBJ2-1; the DNA was not compared with TRBD2, the D call given in the table. TRBV1 is deemed a pseudogene. The CDR3 sequence is 19 residues long. CDR3 in amino acids: CTSSQERGRGRGSYNEQFF. The CDR3 DNA is TGCACCAGCAGCCAAGAGAGGGGAAGGGGGAGGGGGTCCTACAATGAGCAGTTCTTC.

This chain links TRBV28 with TRBJ2-2, with 9 bases that match TRBD1. Trimming took 4 bases from V and 5 from J; bases not matched to a gene: 5. This CDR3 has 15 residues. The germline gives CDR1 MDHEN, CDR2 SYDVKM. The CDR3 DNA sequence: TGTGCCAGCAGTTCCCGGGACAGGGAGACCGGGGAGCTGTTTTTT. It specifies CASSSRDRETGELFF.

V and J are TRBV5-1 and TRBJ1-2, with 9 bases matching TRBD1. Trimming removed 4 bases from V and 6 bases from J; junction bases left unmatched: 10. From germline, CDR1 is SGHRS and CDR2 YFSETQ. CDR3 length: 15 amino acids. The CDR3 DNA reads TGCGCCAGCAGCATTCCGGGACAGGGTAGCCATGGCTACACCTTC. Protein sequence: CASSIPGQGSHGYTF.

The chain couples TRBV15 to TRBJ2-7, with 7 bases fitting TRBD1. This CDR3 comprises 14 residues. Looked up from germline, CDR1 is LNHNV and CDR2 is YYDKDF (reference sequence). Trimming took 1 base from V and 5 from J; bases not matched to a gene: 5. The CDR3 spells CATSRALQGNEQYF. CDR3 coding DNA: TGTGCCACCAGCAGAGCCTTACAGGGGAACGAGCAGTACTTC.